This T cell receptor beta chain was captured in a study of response to subunit inactivated influenza vaccine. The CDR3 totals 14 residues. V was shortened by 7 bases and J by 1 base, with 13 bases between the two germline ends. Germline V gene lookup returns CDR1 SGHVS and CDR2 FNYEAQ. General study results and limits: Authors proposed each seasonal influenza vaccination draws in few new T cells.

On this clonotype: Antigen specificity is unknown.

One entry per CDR3 protein results from TCRdb running MiXCR on the RT-PCR reads. The sample yields under 550,000 distinct CDR3 sequences, approximately 7.7% seen once. V gene TRBV7-6 combines with J gene TRBJ2-5; D possibly corresponds to TRBD2 (6 bases). Material: PBMCs from blood, obtained approximately 25 months after vaccination. The sequence was collected from a man between 50 and 70 years old who received an inactivated influenza vaccine. The CDR3, as DNA: TGTGCCAGCACCCCGGGACTTTCCCAAGAGACCCAGTACTTC. Translating gives CASTPGLSQETQYF.